This T cell receptor (beta chain) derives from a study of cytomegalovirus exposure and HLA in healthy donors. Among the 120 or so subjects of the validation cohort, separate from the 666-subject first cohort, were the donors. Comment on this clone: The target antigen is unknown.

Clones were sequenced by immunoSEQ multiplex PCR, and TCRdb holds only the in-frame ones, with some missing. This sample has some 260,000 clones; about 88% occur once, and the top ten carry around 12%. Whole-study results and caveats: Altogether, around 160 TCR beta chains were recorded as cytomegalovirus-associated. Reports showed the classifier diagnosing cytomegalovirus status with high specificity and sensitivity.

Per the germline V gene, CDR1 is SGHAT and CDR2 is FQNNGV. The CDR3 is made up of 15 amino acids. Losses at the gene ends were 5 bases for V and 10 bases for J; bases not matched to a gene: 10. The J gene is TRBJ2-1, the V gene TRBV11-2; 11 nucleotides agree with TRBD2. The material sequenced was PBMCs. This clonotype was obtained from a man aged 18 to 29 in good health and CMV-seropositive. The CDR3: CASSPGELAGVEQFF. The CDR3 nucleotides are TGTGCCAGCAGCCCTGGAGAACTAGCGGGAGTGGAGCAGTTCTTC.